Following are 30 T cell receptor beta chains from one sample sequenced in a study of blood T cell repertoires in COVID-19. The protocol was immunoSEQ multiplex PCR, while the TCRdb copy is restricted to in-frame clones and leaves out a portion. The repertoire holds 95,000 to 150,000 clones, with more than 80% as singletons. The sequencing sample was made of peripheral blood. Receptors were obtained from a man aged 35 to 55 with acute or convalescent COVID-19.

There are a few counts of this clone. The gene calls are TRBV4-1 and TRBJ2-3; 11 bases fit TRBD2. The V and J ends lost 5 bases and 1 base, in that order; junction bases with no gene match: 2. Germline V gene data show CDR1 as MGHRA and CDR2 as YSYEKL. The length of the CDR3 is 15 residues. CDR3 residues: CASSLAGGRTDTQYF. The CDR3 DNA reads as TGCGCCAGCAGCTTAGCGGGAGGGCGCACAGATACGCAGTATTTT.

The chain combines TRBV12-3 or TRBV12-4 with TRBJ1-1; no clear D gene. This CDR3 region has 13 residues. V was pared by 2 bases and J by 1 base, with 5 bases between. In nucleotides, the CDR3 is TGTGCCAGCAGTTTAATTCAGAACACTGAAGCTTTCTTT. This encodes CASSLIQNTEAFF.

This chain joins TRBV6-6 and TRBJ2-1, with 8 bases matching TRBD2. The V gene's germline CDR1 is MNHNY and CDR2 SVGAGI (reference sequence). The CDR3 runs to 18 residues. Germline trimming cut 5 bases from V and 3 bases from J; bases unmatched to any gene: 15. CDR3 coding DNA: TGTGCCAGCAGTCCTCCCCTTACCGGGACTAGGTTCTACAATGAGCAGTTCTTC. As protein: CASSPPLTGTRFYNEQFF.

The chain uses TRBV7-9 and TRBJ1-1, with D unresolved. Trimming stripped 1 base from V and 3 bases from J, with 3 bases between. The CDR3 runs 12 residues. CDR1 is SEHNR and CDR2 is FQNEAQ in the germline V gene (reference sequence). CDR3 sequence reads: CASSLVDTEAFF. The CDR3 DNA follows: TGTGCCAGCAGCTTAGTAGACACTGAAGCTTTCTTT.

The chain has TRBV12-5 and TRBJ2-3; 9 nucleotides align to TRBD2. The CDR3 runs 18 residues. Trimming at V came to 0 bases and at J to 7 bases, leaving 14 bases not matched to a gene. From germline, CDR1 is LGHNT and CDR2 FRNRAP. The CDR3: CASGLVRSMRGGENTQYF. DNA for the CDR3: TGTGCTAGTGGTTTGGTAAGGTCGATGCGGGGGGGCGAAAATACGCAGTATTTT.

The rearrangement joins TRBV5-1 to TRBJ2-1; D not certain. This CDR3 has 12 amino acids. The V end was cut by 1 base, the J end by 8 bases, with 7 bases between. From germline, CDR1 is SGHRS and CDR2 YFSETQ. CDR3 amino acids: CASSLKAYEQFF. In DNA form, the CDR3 reads TGCGCCAGCAGCTTGAAAGCATATGAGCAGTTCTTC.

The CDR3 bases are TGTGCCAGCAGCCCTATTGGGACTAGCGGGGGACAATACAATGAGCAGTTCTTC. This codes for CASSPIGTSGGQYNEQFF. This chain joins TRBV27 and TRBJ2-1; 14 nucleotides line up with TRBD2. Germline V gives CDR1 MNHEY, CDR2 SMNVEV (reference sequence). V lost 6 bases, J lost 4 bases, and 11 bases stayed unmatched. This CDR3 has 18 amino acids.

The gene calls are TRBV5-1 and TRBJ2-7; D is perhaps TRBD1 (5 bases). The ends were cut back, 1 base at V and 0 bases at J, with 8 bases in the middle. Germline values: CDR1 SGHRS, CDR2 YFSETQ. The CDR3 extends over 14 amino acids. CDR3 protein: CASSLTGTSYEQYF. CDR3 DNA: TGCGCCAGCAGCTTGACAGGTACCTCCTACGAGCAGTACTTC.

V usage is TRBV5-1 and J usage is TRBJ1-1; D is unclear. CDR3 length equals 14 residues. With 1 base removed from V and 0 bases from J, the gap between germline ends came to 7 bases. Germline assignment: CDR1 SGHRS and CDR2 YFSETQ. The CDR3 DNA reads TGCGCCAGCAGCTTGTCCGGGATGAACACTGAAGCTTTCTTT. The encoded protein is CASSLSGMNTEAFF.

The gene calls are TRBV7-9 and TRBJ1-1; D ambiguous. V was clipped by 1 base and J by 3 bases, with 9 bases between them. The germline CDR1 and CDR2 sequences are SEHNR and FQNEAQ (reference sequence). The CDR3 consists of 14 residues. CDR3 amino acids: CASSLVSMYTEAFF. The DNA for the CDR3 is TGTGCCAGCAGCTTAGTGAGTATGTACACTGAAGCTTTCTTT.

The chain employs TRBV19 and TRBJ1-4; D might be TRBD1 (5 bases). CDR3 size: 14 residues. Trimming removed 7 bases from V and 6 bases from J, with 15 bases in between. CDR1 and CDR2 from the germline V gene are LNHDA and SQIVND (reference sequence). Written as DNA, the CDR3 is TGTGCCAGTATTGGGACGGGAGGGGATGAAAAACTGTTTTTT. This sequence encodes CASIGTGGDEKLFF.

The V and J genes are TRBV19 and TRBJ1-2, with 9 bases identical to TRBD1. This CDR3 is built from 15 residues. With V trimmed by 4 bases and J by 4 bases, 7 bases remained unmatched. CDR1 is LNHDA and CDR2 is SQIVND in the germline V gene (reference sequence). Here the CDR3 DNA reads TGTGCCAGTAGTAGACTGGGACAGGGAACCTATGGCTACACCTTC. Its translation is CASSRLGQGTYGYTF.

The V call is TRBV6-5, the J call TRBJ1-2; D might be TRBD1 (5 bases). The germline gives CDR1 MNHEY, CDR2 SVGAGI. Between the trimmed V and J ends, which lost 6 bases and 3 bases, there was a span of 17 bases. This CDR3 is 15 amino acids long. This CDR3 reads CASSRSQRGDYGYTF. The CDR3 coding sequence is TGTGCCAGCAGCCGCTCCCAAAGGGGCGACTATGGCTACACCTTC.

The chain carries TRBV28 and TRBJ1-5; no clear D. With 0 bases removed from V and 7 bases from J, the gap between germline ends came to 16 bases. The CDR3 runs to 16 residues. The germline V gene has CDR1 MDHEN and CDR2 SYDVKM. The CDR3 loop is CASSLWLRSAGQPQHF. The DNA for the CDR3 is TGTGCCAGCAGTTTATGGTTGCGTTCAGCGGGCCAGCCCCAGCATTTT.

The genes are TRBV27 and TRBJ1-1; 7 bases align to TRBD1. V shed 0 bases, J shed 1 base, and the junction held 5 bases outside the gene matches. CDR3 length equals 16 residues. CDR1 and CDR2 from the germline V gene are MNHEY and SMNVEV (reference sequence). The CDR3 DNA follows: TGTGCCAGCAGTTTATCGGCAGGGGGTGGGAACACTGAAGCTTTCTTT. It encodes CASSLSAGGGNTEAFF.

This clone came up once. This rearrangement joins TRBV5-8 to TRBJ1-5; D gene unclear. The CDR3 sequence is 15 residues long. V was cut by 2 bases and J by 7 bases, with 16 bases left in between. The germline V gene has CDR1 SGHTS and CDR2 YDEGEE. CDR3 sequence reads: CASSFKLLSGQPQHF. DNA for the CDR3: TGTGCCAGCAGCTTTAAGCTCCTTTCGGGGCAGCCCCAGCATTTT.

The CDR3 loop reads CASSQGAHLPNYGYTF. The CDR3 coding sequence is TGTGCCAGCAGCCAGGGAGCGCATCTTCCGAACTATGGCTACACCTTC. The chain joins TRBV4-2 to TRBJ1-2; D gene unclear. Germline V CDR1 and CDR2: LGHNA, YNFKEQ. V was cut by 3 bases and J by 2 bases, with 16 bases left in between. The CDR3 loop spans 16 amino acids.

For this clone: The same CDR3 is also encoded by other DNA sequences in this sample. The rearrangement links TRBV6-6 to TRBJ2-1, with D uncertain. V was pared by 5 bases and J by 4 bases, with 9 bases between. This CDR3 is built from 13 residues. Looked up from germline, CDR1 is MNHNY and CDR2 is SVGAGI (reference sequence). CDR3 coding DNA: TGTGCCAGCAGTCCGAGCTCATACAATGAGCAGTTCTTC. It is translated as CASSPSSYNEQFF.

This chain uses TRBV6-6 with TRBJ1-2; TRBD1 matches 9 bases. The V and J ends lost 0 bases and 8 bases, in that order; junction bases with no gene match: 4. The CDR3 spans 14 residues. CDR1 and CDR2 (germline): MNHNY, SVGAGI (reference sequence). The CDR3, as DNA: TGTGCCAGCAGTTACTCGGGACAGGGAAGGGGCTACACCTTC. Protein: CASSYSGQGRGYTF.

The V call is TRBV4-3, the J call TRBJ1-2, with TRBD1 matching 9 bases. The V gene's germline CDR1 is LGHNA and CDR2 YSLEER. The CDR3 consists of 16 residues. V was clipped by 0 bases and J by 4 bases; unmatched bases: 6. In DNA, the CDR3 is TGCGCCAGCAGCCAAGAGTTCGGGACAGGGCGCTATGGCTACACCTTC. Translation: CASSQEFGTGRYGYTF.

This rearrangement joins TRBV29-1 to TRBJ2-7; D possibly corresponds to TRBD2 (6 bases). Trimming pared 3 bases from V and 3 bases from J, leaving 18 bases between. The CDR3 runs 15 residues. CDR1 SQVTM and CDR2 ANQGSEA come from the germline V gene. The CDR3 here is CSVEGDWGRDYEQYF. The CDR3 DNA follows: TGCAGCGTTGAGGGGGACTGGGGCCGAGACTACGAGCAGTACTTC.

The chain carries TRBV5-1 and TRBJ2-5; D is perhaps TRBD1 (6 bases). The CDR3 runs 13 residues. The germline CDR1 and CDR2 sequences are SGHRS and YFSETQ. V gave up 2 bases and J gave up 3 bases, with 8 bases separating them. The CDR3 here is CASSFGQKETQYF. CDR3 DNA sequence: TGCGCCAGCAGCTTTGGACAGAAAGAGACCCAGTACTTC.

The chain links TRBV6-5 to TRBJ1-3, with no clear D. The germline V gene encodes CDR1 MNHEY and CDR2 SVGAGI. This CDR3 has 15 residues. Trimming removed 2 bases from V and 0 bases from J, with 8 bases in between. CDR3 protein: CASSYTASSGNTIYF. The CDR3 DNA reads as TGTGCCAGCAGTTACACAGCCTCCTCTGGAAACACCATATATTTT.

This clone appeared a few times. The genes are TRBV11-2 and TRBJ1-3; D possibly corresponds to TRBD1 (6 bases). V was trimmed by 4 bases and J by 9 bases, leaving 13 bases between them. The germline CDR1 and CDR2 sequences are SGHAT and FQNNGV. CDR3 length equals 13 residues. The CDR3 sequence: CASSYHRVGTIYF. DNA of the CDR3: TGTGCCAGCAGCTACCACAGGGTGGGCACCATATATTTT.

The chain couples TRBV6-1 to TRBJ1-5; D perhaps matches TRBD1 (5 bases). Germline V gives CDR1 MNHNS, CDR2 SASEGT. This CDR3 is 15 amino acids long. The V end was cut by 2 bases, the J end by 3 bases, with 11 bases between. The CDR3 bases are TGTGCCAGCAGTGAAATAACAGGACCCAATCAGCCCCAGCATTTT. This gives the protein CASSEITGPNQPQHF.

This clone was counted once. The J gene is TRBJ1-1, the V gene TRBV5-4; 9 bases align to TRBD1. J was trimmed by 7 bases and V by 3 bases; bases with no gene match: 4. The CDR3 consists of 13 residues. The V gene's germline CDR1 is SGHNT and CDR2 YYREEE (reference sequence). For the CDR3, the DNA is TGTGCCAGCAGCTACGGGACAGGGTTTGAAGCTTTCTTT. This encodes CASSYGTGFEAFF. Together with reference TRBV5-4 and TRBJ1-1, the CDR3 gives the full variable domain: ETGVTQSPTHLIKTRGQQVTLRCSSQSGHNTVSWYQQALGQGPQFIFQYYREEENGRGNFPPRFSGLQFPNYSSELNVNALELDDSALYLCASSYGTGFEAFFGQGTRLTVV.

This clone was detected only once. Sequence at one end of the junction differs from germline and may be a read error. In the same sample, other DNA sequences code for this CDR3. This chain joins TRBV4-1 and TRBJ2-7; 10 bases line up with TRBD2. The CDR3 totals 14 residues. Per germline, CDR1 MGHRA and CDR2 YSYEKL. CDR3 region: CASSHTSGAYEQYF. The CDR3 nucleotides are TGTGCCAGCAGCCATACTAGCGGGGCCTACGAGCAGTACTTC.

V gene TRBV5-6 combines with J gene TRBJ1-1; TRBD1 aligns across 8 bases. Germline V gives CDR1 SGHDT, CDR2 YYEEEE. Trimming at V came to 3 bases and at J to 8 bases, leaving 12 bases not matched to a gene. The CDR3 runs 15 residues. The CDR3 sequence is CASSSLKSRQGEAFF. The CDR3 DNA follows: TGTGCCAGCAGCTCCCTGAAGTCAAGACAGGGGGAAGCTTTCTTT.

Points on this clone: The junction departs from the called germline gene at one end, perhaps through a read error. The chain has TRBV6-1 and TRBJ1-5; maybe TRBD1 (5 bases). Germline V gene data show CDR1 as MNHNS and CDR2 as SASEGT. This CDR3 comprises 14 residues. CDR3 protein: CASREGTGDQPQHF. CDR3 sequence (DNA): TGTGCCAGCAGAGAAGGGACGGGGGATCAGCCCCAGCATTTT.

V gene TRBV7-9 combines with J gene TRBJ1-4; 8 bases match TRBD1. Germline V gives CDR1 SEHNR, CDR2 FQNEAQ (reference sequence). The CDR3 totals 15 residues. V shed 5 bases, J shed 1 base, and the junction held 3 bases outside the gene matches. CDR3 region: CASSTTGVTNEKLFF. The CDR3 DNA reads as TGTGCCAGCAGCACGACAGGGGTAACTAATGAAAAACTGTTTTTT.